The sequence of this T cell receptor beta chain was determined in a study of T cell changes during pregnancy in multiple sclerosis. A remark on this clone: Other DNA sequences of this sample code for an identical CDR3.

The repertoire was sequenced with immunoSEQ multiplex PCR; TCRdb's copy has only in-frame clones and lacks some. In the table there are some 38,000 clones, around 90% of which are singletons. The CDR3 sequence is 14 residues long. From germline, CDR1 is SGHTA and CDR2 FQGTGA. The V gene end was trimmed by 5 bases and the J gene end by 4 bases; junction bases not matched to a gene: 4. The rearrangement links TRBV7-3 to TRBJ2-1, with 8 bases fitting TRBD2. The sequencing used CD8+ T cells from peripheral blood mononuclear cells, collected after pregnancy. The source of this sequence is a female donor with multiple sclerosis, enrolled in a pregnancy study. CDR3 region: CASSPGGGYNEQFF. The CDR3 DNA reads as TGTGCCAGCAGCCCCGGGGGGGGTTACAATGAGCAGTTCTTC.